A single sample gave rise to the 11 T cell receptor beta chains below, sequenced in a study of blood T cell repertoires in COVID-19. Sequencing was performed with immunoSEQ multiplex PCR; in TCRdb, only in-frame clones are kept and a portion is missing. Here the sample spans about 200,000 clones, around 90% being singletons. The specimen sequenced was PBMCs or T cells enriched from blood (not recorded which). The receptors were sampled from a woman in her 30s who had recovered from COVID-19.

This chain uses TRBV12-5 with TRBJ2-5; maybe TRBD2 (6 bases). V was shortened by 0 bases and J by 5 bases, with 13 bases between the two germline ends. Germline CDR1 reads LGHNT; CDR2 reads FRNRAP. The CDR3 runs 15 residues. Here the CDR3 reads CASGLVAGGLETQYF. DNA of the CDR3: TGTGCTAGTGGTTTGGTGGCCGGGGGTTTGGAGACCCAGTACTTC.

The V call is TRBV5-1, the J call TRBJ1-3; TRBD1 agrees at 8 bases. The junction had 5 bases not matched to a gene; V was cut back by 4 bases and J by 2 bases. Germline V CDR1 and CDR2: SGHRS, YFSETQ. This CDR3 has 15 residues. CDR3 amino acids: CASSARQGPGNTIYF. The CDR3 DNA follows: TGCGCCAGCAGCGCCAGACAGGGGCCTGGAAACACCATATATTTT.

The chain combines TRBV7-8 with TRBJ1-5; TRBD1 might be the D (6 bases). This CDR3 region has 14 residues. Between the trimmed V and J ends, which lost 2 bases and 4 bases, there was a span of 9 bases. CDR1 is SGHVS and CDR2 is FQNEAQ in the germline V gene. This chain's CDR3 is CASSLNRANQPQHF. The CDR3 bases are TGTGCCAGCAGCTTAAACAGGGCTAATCAGCCCCAGCATTTT. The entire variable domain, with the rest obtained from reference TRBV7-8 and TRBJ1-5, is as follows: GAGVSQSPRYKVAKRGQDVALRCDPISGHVSLFWYQQALGQGPEFLTYFQNEAQLDKSGLPSDRFFAERPEGSVSTLKIQRTQQEDSAVYLCASSLNRANQPQHFGDGTRLSIL.

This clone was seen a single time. CDR3: CASSLDLGTDYGYTF. CDR3 sequence (DNA): TGTGCCAGCAGCTTAGATCTTGGAACAGACTATGGCTACACCTTC. This sequence joins TRBV11-3 and TRBJ1-2; D is uncertain. The germline gives CDR1 SGHNT, CDR2 YENEEA. V shed 0 bases and J shed 3 bases, with 11 bases lying between them. The CDR3 runs 15 residues.

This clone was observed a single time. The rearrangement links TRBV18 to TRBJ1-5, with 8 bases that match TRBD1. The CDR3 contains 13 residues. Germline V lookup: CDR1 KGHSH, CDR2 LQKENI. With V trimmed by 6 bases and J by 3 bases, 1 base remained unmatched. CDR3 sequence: CASSDRVNQPQHF. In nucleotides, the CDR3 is TGTGCCAGCTCGGACAGGGTCAATCAGCCCCAGCATTTT. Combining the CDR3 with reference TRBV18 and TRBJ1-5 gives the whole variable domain NAGVMQNPRHLVRRRGQEARLRCSPMKGHSHVYWYRQLPEEGLKFMVYLQKENIIDESGMPKERFSAEFPKEGPSILRIQQVVRGDSAAYFCASSDRVNQPQHFGDGTRLSIL.

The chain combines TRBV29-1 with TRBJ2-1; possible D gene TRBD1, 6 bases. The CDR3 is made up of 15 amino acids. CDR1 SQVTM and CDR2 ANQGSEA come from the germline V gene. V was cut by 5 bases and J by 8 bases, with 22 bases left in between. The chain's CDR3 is CSVTPTLMGHDEQFF. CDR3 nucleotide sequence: TGCAGCGTTACGCCTACGCTCATGGGACACGATGAGCAGTTCTTC.

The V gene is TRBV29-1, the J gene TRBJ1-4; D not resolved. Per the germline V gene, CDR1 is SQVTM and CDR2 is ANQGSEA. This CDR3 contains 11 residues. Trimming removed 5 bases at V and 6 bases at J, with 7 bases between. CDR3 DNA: TGCAGCGTTCTCCGGGATGAAAAACTGTTTTTT. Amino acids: CSVLRDEKLFF.

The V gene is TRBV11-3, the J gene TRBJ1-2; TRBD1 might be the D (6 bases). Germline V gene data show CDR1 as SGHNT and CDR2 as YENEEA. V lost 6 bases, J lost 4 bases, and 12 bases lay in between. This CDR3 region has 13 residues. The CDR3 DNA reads TGTGCCAGCAGTCCTGGACAGTTCTATGGCTACACCTTC. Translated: CASSPGQFYGYTF.

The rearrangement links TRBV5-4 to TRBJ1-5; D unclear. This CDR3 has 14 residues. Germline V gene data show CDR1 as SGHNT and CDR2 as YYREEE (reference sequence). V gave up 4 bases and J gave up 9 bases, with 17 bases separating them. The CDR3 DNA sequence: TGTGCCAGCAGCCGCGACGGCTCCCTAGGGCCCCAGCATTTT. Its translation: CASSRDGSLGPQHF.

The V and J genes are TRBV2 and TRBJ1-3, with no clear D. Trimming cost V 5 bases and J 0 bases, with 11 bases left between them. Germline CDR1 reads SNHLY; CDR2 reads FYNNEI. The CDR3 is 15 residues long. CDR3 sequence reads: CASSPDGLSGNTIYF. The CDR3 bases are TGTGCCAGCAGTCCTGATGGGCTCTCTGGAAACACCATATATTTT.

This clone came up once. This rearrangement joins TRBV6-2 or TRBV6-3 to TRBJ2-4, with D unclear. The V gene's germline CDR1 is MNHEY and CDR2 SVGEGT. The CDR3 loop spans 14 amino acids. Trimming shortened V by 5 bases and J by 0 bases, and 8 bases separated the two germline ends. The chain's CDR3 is CASSSIVAKNIQYF. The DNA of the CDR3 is TGTGCCAGCAGTAGCATAGTAGCCAAAAACATTCAGTACTTC.